The sequence of this TCR beta chain was determined in a study of control samples from healthy donors and cancer patients. The assay was immunoSEQ multiplex PCR, and TCRdb's table has in-frame clones only and misses some. Among about 270,000 clones listed, approximately 80% were seen once. Germline CDR1 is SGHAT and CDR2 is FQNNGV. V lost 5 bases to trimming and J lost 5 bases; unmatched junction nucleotides: 2. The CDR3 is 13 residues long. This TCR derives from a woman aged 60-75 years with lung cancer. The sequenced sample was PBMCs. The genes are TRBV11-2 and TRBJ2-5; the match to TRBD2 covers 10 bases. The CDR3 nucleotides are TGTGCCAGCAGCCTTAGCGGGGGGGAGACCCAGTACTTC. It codes for CASSLSGGETQYF.